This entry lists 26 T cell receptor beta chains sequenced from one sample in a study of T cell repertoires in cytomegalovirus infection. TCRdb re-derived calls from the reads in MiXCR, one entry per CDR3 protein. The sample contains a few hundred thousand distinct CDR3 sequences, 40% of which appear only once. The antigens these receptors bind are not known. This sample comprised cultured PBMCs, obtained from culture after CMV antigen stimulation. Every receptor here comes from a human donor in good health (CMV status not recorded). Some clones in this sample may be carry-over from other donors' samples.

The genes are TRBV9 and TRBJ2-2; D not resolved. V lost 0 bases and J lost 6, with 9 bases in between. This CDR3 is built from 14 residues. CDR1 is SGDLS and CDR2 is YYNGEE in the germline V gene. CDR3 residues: CASSVVMVAGELFF. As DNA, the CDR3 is TGTGCCAGCAGCGTAGTAATGGTGGCCGGGGAGCTGTTTTTT.

CDR3 nucleotide sequence: TGCGCCAGCAGCCAAGACAGACAGGGGTACTACGAGCAGTACTTC. It is translated as CASSQDRQGYYEQYF. V gene TRBV4-1 combines with J gene TRBJ2-7, with 8 bases aligning to TRBD1. The germline CDR1 and CDR2 sequences are MGHRA and YSYEKL. This CDR3 spans 15 amino acids. Losses at the gene ends were 0 bases for V and 3 bases for J; bases not matched to a gene: 4.

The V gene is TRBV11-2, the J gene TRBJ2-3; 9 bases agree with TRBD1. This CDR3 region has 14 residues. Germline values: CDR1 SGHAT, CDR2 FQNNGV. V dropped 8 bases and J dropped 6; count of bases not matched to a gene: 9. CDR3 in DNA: TGTGCCAGCTTACCGACAGGGGGATTGGATACGCAGTATTTT. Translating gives CASLPTGGLDTQYF.

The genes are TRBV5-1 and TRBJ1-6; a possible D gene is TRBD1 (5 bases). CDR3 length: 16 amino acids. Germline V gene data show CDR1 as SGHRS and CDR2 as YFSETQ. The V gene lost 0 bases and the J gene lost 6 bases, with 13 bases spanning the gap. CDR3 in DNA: TGCGCCAGCAGCTTGGACCAGGGAGGTGTTAATTCACCCCTCCACTTT. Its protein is CASSLDQGGVNSPLHF.

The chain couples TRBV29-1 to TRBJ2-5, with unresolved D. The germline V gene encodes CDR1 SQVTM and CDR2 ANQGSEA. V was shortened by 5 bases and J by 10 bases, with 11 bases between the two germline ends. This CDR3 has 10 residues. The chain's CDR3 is CSVYRRDQYF. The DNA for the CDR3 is TGCAGCGTTTATCGGAGAGACCAGTACTTC.

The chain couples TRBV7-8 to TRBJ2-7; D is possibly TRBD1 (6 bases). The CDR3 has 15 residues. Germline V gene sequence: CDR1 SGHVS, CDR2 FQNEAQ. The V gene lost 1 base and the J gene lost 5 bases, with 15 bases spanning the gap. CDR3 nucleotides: TGTGCCAGCAGCTTAGGACAGGTCCTTGAAAACGAGCAGTACTTC. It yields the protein CASSLGQVLENEQYF.

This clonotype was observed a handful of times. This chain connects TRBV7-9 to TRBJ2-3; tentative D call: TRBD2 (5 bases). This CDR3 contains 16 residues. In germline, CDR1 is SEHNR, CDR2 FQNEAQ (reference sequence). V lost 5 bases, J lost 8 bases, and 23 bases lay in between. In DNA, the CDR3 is TGTGCCAGCAGCCGTTCCGGGAACGCCGCAACGGGTACGCAGTATTTT. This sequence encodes CASSRSGNAATGTQYF.

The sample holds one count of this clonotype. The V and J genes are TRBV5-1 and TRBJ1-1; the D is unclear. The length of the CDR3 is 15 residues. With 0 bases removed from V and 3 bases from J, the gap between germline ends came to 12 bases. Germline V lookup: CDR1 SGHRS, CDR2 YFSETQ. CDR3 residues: CASSLGYPAHTEAFF. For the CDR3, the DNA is TGCGCCAGCAGCTTGGGGTACCCCGCACACACTGAAGCTTTCTTT.

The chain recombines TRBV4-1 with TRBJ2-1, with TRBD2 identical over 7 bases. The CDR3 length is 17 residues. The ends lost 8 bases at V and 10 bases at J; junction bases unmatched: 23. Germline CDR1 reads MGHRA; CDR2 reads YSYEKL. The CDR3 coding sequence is TGCGCCAGCTCCCGAGAGGGAGGGAGCGGGTCCTGGTCCGAGCAGTTCTTC. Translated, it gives CASSREGGSGSWSEQFF.

The CDR3 DNA sequence: TGTGCCAGCACTTGGGACGCCAGTGGGGGAAACACCATATATTTT. Residues: CASTWDASGGNTIYF. The chain employs TRBV2 and TRBJ1-3; D possibly corresponds to TRBD1 (5 bases). V lost 7 bases and J 4 bases, leaving 17 bases between the germline ends. Per the germline V gene, CDR1 is SNHLY and CDR2 is FYNNEI. CDR3 length equals 15 residues.

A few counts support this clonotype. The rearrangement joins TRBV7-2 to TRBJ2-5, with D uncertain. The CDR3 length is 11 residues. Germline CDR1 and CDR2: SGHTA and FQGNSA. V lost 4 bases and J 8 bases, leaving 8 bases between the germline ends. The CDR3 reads CASSSWSTQYF. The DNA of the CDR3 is TGTGCCAGCAGCTCGTGGTCCACCCAGTACTTC.

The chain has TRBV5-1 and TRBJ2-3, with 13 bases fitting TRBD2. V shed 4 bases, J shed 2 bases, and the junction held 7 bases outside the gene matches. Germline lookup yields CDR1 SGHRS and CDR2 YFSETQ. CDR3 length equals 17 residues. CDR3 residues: CASSKGLAGANTDTQYF. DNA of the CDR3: TGCGCCAGCAGCAAAGGACTAGCGGGGGCCAACACAGATACGCAGTATTTT.

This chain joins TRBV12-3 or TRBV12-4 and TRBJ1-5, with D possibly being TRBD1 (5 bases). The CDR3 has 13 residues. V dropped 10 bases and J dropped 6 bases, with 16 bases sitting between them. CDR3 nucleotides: TGTGCCACCACCGATGGGGGAGGTCAGCCCCAGCATTTT. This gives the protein CATTDGGGQPQHF.

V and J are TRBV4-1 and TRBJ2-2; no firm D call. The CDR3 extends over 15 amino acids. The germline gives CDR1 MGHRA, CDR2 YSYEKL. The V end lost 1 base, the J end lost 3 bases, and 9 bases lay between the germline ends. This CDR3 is CASSQGYPHTGELFF. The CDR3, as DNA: TGCGCCAGCAGCCAAGGGTACCCCCACACCGGGGAGCTGTTTTTT.

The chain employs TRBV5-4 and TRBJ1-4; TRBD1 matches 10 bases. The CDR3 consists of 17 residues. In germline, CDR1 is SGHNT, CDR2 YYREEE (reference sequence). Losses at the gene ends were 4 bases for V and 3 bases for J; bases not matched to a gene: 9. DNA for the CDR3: TGTGCCAGCAGCCTGGGACAGGGGAACCGGGCTAATGAAAAACTGTTTTTT. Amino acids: CASSLGQGNRANEKLFF.

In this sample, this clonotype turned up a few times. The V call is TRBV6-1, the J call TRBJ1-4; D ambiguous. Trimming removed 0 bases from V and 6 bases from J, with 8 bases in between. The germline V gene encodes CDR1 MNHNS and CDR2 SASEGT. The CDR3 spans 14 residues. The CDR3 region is CASSEAVTDEKLFF. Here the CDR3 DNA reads TGTGCCAGCAGTGAAGCCGTCACAGATGAAAAACTGTTTTTT.

This CDR3 reads CASSSILAEFLGTQYF. The CDR3 coding sequence is TGTGCCAGCAGTTCCATATTAGCGGAGTTCCTTGGGACGCAGTATTTT. The chain combines TRBV27 with TRBJ2-3; possible D gene TRBD2, 6 bases. This CDR3 is 16 amino acids long. V lost 4 bases and J lost 9, with 23 bases in between. The V gene's germline CDR1 is MNHEY and CDR2 SMNVEV (reference sequence).

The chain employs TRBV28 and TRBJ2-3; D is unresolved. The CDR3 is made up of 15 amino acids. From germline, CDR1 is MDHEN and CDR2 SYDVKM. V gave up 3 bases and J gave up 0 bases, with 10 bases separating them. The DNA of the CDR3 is TGTGCCAGCAGTTTGGACCTCCCTAGCACAGATACGCAGTATTTT. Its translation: CASSLDLPSTDTQYF.

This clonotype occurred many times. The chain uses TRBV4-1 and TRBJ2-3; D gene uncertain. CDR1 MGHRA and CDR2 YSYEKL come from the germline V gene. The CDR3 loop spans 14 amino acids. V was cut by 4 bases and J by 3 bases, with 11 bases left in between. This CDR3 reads CASSPLSSTDTQYF. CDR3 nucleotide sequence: TGCGCCAGCAGCCCGCTTAGTAGTACAGATACGCAGTATTTT.

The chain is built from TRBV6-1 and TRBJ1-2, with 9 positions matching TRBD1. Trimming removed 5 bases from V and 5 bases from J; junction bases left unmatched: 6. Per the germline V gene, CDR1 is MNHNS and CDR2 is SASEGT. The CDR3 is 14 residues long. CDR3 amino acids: CASSKGGQGYGYTF. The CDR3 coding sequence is TGTGCCAGCAGTAAAGGGGGACAGGGTTATGGCTACACCTTC.

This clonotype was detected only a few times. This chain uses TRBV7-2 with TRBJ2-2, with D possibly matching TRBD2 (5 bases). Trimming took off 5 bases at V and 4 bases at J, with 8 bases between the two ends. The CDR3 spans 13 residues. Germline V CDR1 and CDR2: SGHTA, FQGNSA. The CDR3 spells CASSRDLTGELFF. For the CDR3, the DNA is TGTGCCAGCAGCCGGGATCTCACCGGGGAGCTGTTTTTT.

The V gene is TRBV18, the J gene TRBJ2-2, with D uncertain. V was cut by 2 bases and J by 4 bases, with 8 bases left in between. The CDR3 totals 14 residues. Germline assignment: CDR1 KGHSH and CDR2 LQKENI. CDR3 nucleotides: TGTGCCAGCTCACCAAGAGCCCGCACCGGGGAGCTGTTTTTT. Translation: CASSPRARTGELFF.

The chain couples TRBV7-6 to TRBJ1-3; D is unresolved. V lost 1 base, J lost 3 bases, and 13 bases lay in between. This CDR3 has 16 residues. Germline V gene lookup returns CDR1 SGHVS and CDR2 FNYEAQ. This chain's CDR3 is CASSLVGGRLGNTIYF. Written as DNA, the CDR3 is TGTGCCAGCAGCTTAGTTGGTGGGCGCCTTGGAAACACCATATATTTT.

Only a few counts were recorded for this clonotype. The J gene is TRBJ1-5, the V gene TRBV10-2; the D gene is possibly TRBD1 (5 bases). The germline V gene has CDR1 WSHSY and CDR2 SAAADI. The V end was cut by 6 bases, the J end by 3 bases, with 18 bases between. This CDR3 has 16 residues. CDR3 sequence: CASSPQGPGSNQPQHF. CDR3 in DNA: TGCGCCAGCAGCCCTCAGGGTCCGGGGTCCAATCAGCCCCAGCATTTT.

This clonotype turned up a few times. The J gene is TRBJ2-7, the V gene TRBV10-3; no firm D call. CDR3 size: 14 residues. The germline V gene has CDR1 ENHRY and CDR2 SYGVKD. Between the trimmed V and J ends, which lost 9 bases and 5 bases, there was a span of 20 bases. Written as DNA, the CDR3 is TGTGCCATTCGCAAAGGTGGAAACATGGACGAGCAGTACTTC. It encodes CAIRKGGNMDEQYF.

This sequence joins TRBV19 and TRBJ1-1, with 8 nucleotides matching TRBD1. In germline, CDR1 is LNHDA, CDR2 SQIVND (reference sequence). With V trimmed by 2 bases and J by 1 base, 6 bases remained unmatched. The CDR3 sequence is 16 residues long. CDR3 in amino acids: CASSIREDRANTEAFF. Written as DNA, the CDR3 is TGTGCCAGTAGTATAAGGGAGGACAGGGCGAACACTGAAGCTTTCTTT.